The sequence of this T cell receptor beta chain was determined in a study of T cell responses to AZD1222 COVID-19 vaccine. Overall study findings and caveats: No repertoire was sampled before or during the peak T cell response, only after it. The donors showed a predominance of white British ancestry and of females, with possible underestimation of clonal diversity. Regions left unmutated in variants are reportedly the target of nearly half of spike-specific TCRs.

As to this clone: Its antigen is currently unknown.

The CDR3 contains 17 residues. The germline CDR1 and CDR2 sequences are SGHKS and YYEKEE (reference sequence). V lost 5 bases and J lost 0, with 18 bases in between. Sequenced by immunoSEQ multiplex PCR; TCRdb stores in-frame clones only, minus some. The sample shows tens of thousands of clones, 85% to 90% of them seen only once. This sample comprised peripheral blood, obtained on day 0 of AZD1222 vaccination. This TCR derives from an adult in good health. The J gene is TRBJ1-3, the V gene TRBV5-5; D is perhaps TRBD1 (5 bases). CDR3: CASRGRDGSNSGNTIYF. The CDR3 bases are TGTGCCAGCAGGGGAAGGGACGGATCGAACTCTGGAAACACCATATATTTT.